Following are 6 T cell receptor beta chains from one sample sequenced in a study of T cell changes during pregnancy in multiple sclerosis. This table comes from immunoSEQ multiplex PCR, and its TCRdb copy is limited to in-frame clones, with some not included. The sample holds 55,000 to 65,000 clones, around 93% seen once. Sequenced material: CD4+ T cells from peripheral blood mononuclear cells, taken before pregnancy. The origin of the receptors is a female donor with multiple sclerosis, enrolled in a pregnancy study.

The J gene is TRBJ2-5, the V gene TRBV2; tentatively, D is TRBD1 (6 bases). TRBJ2-7 matches the DNA end more closely, so the J call is doubtful. CDR1 is SNHLY and CDR2 is FYNNEI in the germline V gene. The CDR3 totals 12 residues. This chain's CDR3 is CATTGSSYEQYF. The CDR3 DNA is TGTGCCACGACAGGAAGCTCCTACGAGCAGTACTTC.

The chain employs TRBV19 and TRBJ2-1; 11 nucleotides line up with TRBD2. This CDR3 is 16 amino acids long. The germline gives CDR1 LNHDA, CDR2 SQIVND (reference sequence). The V segment lost 1 base and the J segment 4 bases; nucleotides outside the gene matches: 3. For the CDR3, the DNA is TGTGCCAGTAGTATAGCAAGACTAGCGGGGTACAATGAGCAGTTCTTC. Translating gives CASSIARLAGYNEQFF.

The chain is built from TRBV6-5 and TRBJ2-1; 8 nucleotides line up with TRBD2. This CDR3 is 15 amino acids long. Germline trimming cut 3 bases from V and 10 bases from J; bases unmatched to any gene: 11. The germline V gene encodes CDR1 MNHEY and CDR2 SVGAGI. CDR3 nucleotides: TGTGCCAGCAGTTATATTGGCGGGAGGCTTCAAGAGCAGTTCTTC. Translation gives CASSYIGGRLQEQFF.

The chain combines TRBV12-5 with TRBJ1-2; TRBD1 aligns across 7 bases. Trimming took 1 base from V and 7 from J; bases not matched to a gene: 0. CDR3 length: 12 residues. The germline CDR1 and CDR2 sequences are LGHNT and FRNRAP. CDR3 nucleotides: TGTGCTAGTGGTTTGGACAGGGGTGGCTACACCTTC. Translating it yields CASGLDRGGYTF.

This chain links TRBV18 with TRBJ2-5; 13 nucleotides match TRBD2. This CDR3 region has 16 residues. CDR1 is KGHSH, CDR2 LQKENI, per germline. Unmatched junction bases numbered 3, after V lost 3 bases and J lost 2 bases. The DNA of the CDR3 is TGTGCCAGCTCACCGGGACTAGCGGGATTACAAGAGACCCAGTACTTC. Its translation: CASSPGLAGLQETQYF.

The table lists this clone with a count of one. This chain connects TRBV9 to TRBJ2-7; 14 bases align to TRBD2. The length of the CDR3 is 16 residues. The V segment lost 0 bases and the J segment 5 bases; nucleotides outside the gene matches: 4. Germline V gene lookup returns CDR1 SGDLS and CDR2 YYNGEE. The CDR3 loop is CASSVATGLAGDEQYF. The CDR3 region has the DNA TGTGCCAGCAGCGTAGCTACGGGACTAGCGGGAGACGAGCAGTACTTC.